This TCR beta chain appears in the sequencing data of a study of molecular identifiers for immune sequencing clone quantification. When naive CD8 T cells were sorted, they were gated as CD8+CD4-CCR7+CD45RA+. The CDR3 extends over 14 amino acids. Germline loops: CDR1 LGHNA, CDR2 YSLEER. The germline V and J ends were trimmed by 0 bases and 2 bases, with 7 bases remaining between them. TCRdb re-called the PCR reads with MiXCR, one entry per CDR3 protein. The sample has some 680,000 distinct CDR3 sequences; around 25% are singletons. The source material was naive CD8+ T cells from blood, with Jurkat cell RNA spiked in. As to subset: FACS-sorted CD8+CD4-CCR7+CD45RA+ naive T cells. The TCR sequence derives from a human donor in good health. Some libraries in this study had Jurkat cell RNA spiked in. The genes are TRBV4-3 and TRBJ1-2; D is ambiguous. The CDR3 reads CASSQDGENYGYTF. In DNA form, the CDR3 reads TGCGCCAGCAGCCAAGATGGGGAGAACTATGGCTACACCTTC.